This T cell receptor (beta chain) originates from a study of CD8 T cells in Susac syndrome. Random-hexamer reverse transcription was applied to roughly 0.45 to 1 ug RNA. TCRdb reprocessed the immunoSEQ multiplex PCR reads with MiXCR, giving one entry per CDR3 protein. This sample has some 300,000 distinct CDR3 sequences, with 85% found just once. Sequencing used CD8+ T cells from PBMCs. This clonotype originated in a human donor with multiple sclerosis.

The CDR3 DNA reads as TGTGCCAGCAATAGCGGGAGTCTACTTGAGCAGTTCTTC. This encodes CASNSGSLLEQFF. The chain couples TRBV28 to TRBJ2-1, with 9 bases identical to TRBD2. After removal of 7 bases from V and 9 bases from J, the junction contained 7 bases not matched to a gene. Per the germline V gene, CDR1 is MDHEN and CDR2 is SYDVKM. The CDR3 length is 13 residues.